The clone carrying this T cell receptor beta chain was found a few times. What it binds is not known. Regarding time point: sample taken at primary tumor resection. Tumor, nontumor lung or frozen PBMC supplied whole RNA that was sequenced unsorted. The source of the sample is a study of spatial heterogeneity in lung cancer. Points from the study as a whole: Detection of ubiquitous tumor TCRs in blood was higher at resection than follow-up.

Per the germline V gene, CDR1 is MGHDK and CDR2 is SYGVNS. CDR3 size: 14 residues. The germline V and J ends were trimmed by 2 bases and 6 bases, with 12 bases remaining between them. Every TCR cDNA molecule carried a tag that served as a unique molecular identifier. TCRdb passed the 5' RACE reads through MiXCR, listing each CDR3 protein once. The data hold roughly 39,000 distinct CDR3 sequences, with approximately 7% observed a single time. The specimen comprised PBMCs, sampled at surgery. The sequence derives from a female donor with early-stage non-small cell lung cancer. The V and J genes are TRBV25-1 and TRBJ2-3; possibly TRBD2 for D (5 bases). The CDR3 sequence: CASSERRERDTQYF. DNA of the CDR3: TGTGCCAGCAGTGAACGAAGAGAGCGGGATACGCAGTATTTT. Variable domain in full (rest from reference TRBV25-1 and TRBJ2-3): EADIYQTPRYLVIGTGKKITLECSQTMGHDKMYWYQQDPGMELHLIHYSYGVNSTEKGDLSSESTVSRIRTEHFPLTLESARPSHTSQYLCASSERRERDTQYFGPGTRLTVL.